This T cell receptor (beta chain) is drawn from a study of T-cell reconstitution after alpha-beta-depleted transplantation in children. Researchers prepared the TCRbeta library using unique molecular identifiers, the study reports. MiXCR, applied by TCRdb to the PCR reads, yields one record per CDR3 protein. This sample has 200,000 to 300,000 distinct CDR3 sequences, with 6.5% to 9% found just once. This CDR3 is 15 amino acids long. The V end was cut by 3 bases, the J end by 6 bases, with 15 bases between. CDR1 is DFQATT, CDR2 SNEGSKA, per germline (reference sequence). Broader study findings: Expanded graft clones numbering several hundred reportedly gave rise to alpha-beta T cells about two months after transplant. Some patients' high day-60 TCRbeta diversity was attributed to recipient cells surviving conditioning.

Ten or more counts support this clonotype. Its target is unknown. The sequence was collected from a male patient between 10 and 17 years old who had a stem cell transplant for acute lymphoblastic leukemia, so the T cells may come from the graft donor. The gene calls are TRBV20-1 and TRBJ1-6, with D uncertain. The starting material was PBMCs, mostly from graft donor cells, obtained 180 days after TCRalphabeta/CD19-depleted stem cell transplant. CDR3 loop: CSARYSIGFNSPLHF. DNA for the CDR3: TGCAGTGCTAGGTACAGCATAGGATTTAATTCACCCCTCCACTTT.